The TCR beta chain described here comes from a study of regulatory T cells in long-lasting Graves disease. The TCR beta library used iRepertoire HTBI primers with Arm-PCR amplification of CDR3. TCRdb independently ran MiXCR on the multiplex PCR reads; one entry per CDR3 protein. The repertoire has roughly 420,000 distinct CDR3 sequences, 11% to 15% of them found once; the top ten carry approximately 19%. Documented time point: newly diagnosed GD, antithyroid drugs for less than 3 months. PBMC-extracted RNA yielded the TCR library. With 2 bases clipped from V and 7 bases from J, the junction kept 17 bases outside the gene matches. Germline lookup yields CDR1 MGHRA and CDR2 YSYEKL. The CDR3 runs 18 residues. These data were also reused for a study on T cells in Graves' hyperthyroidism and ophthalmopathy.

The V gene is TRBV4-1, the J gene TRBJ2-3; 8 nucleotides agree with TRBD2. Here the sequenced sample was peripheral blood mononuclear cells (PBMCs), taken at new diagnosis, from a patient treated with antithyroid drugs. This clonotype was obtained from a woman in her forties or fifties with Graves disease. CDR3 loop: CASSQPRDYRTSTYTQYF. CDR3 nucleotides: TGCGCCAGCAGCCAACCAAGGGACTATCGGACTAGCACCTATACGCAGTATTTT.